What follows is one T cell receptor (beta chain) and its context. Its matching antigen is unknown. This sample was taken from a study of brain T cells in children with intractable seizures. Points from the study as a whole: Clones missing pre-surgery may reflect undersampling of that blood sample. Only CDR3 sequence similarity suggested viral specificity, without known HCMV serostatus.

Only cases whose brain tissue showed the highest T cell transcript signatures were sequenced. Patients received at least one anti-epileptic drug before surgery. The protocol was immunoSEQ multiplex PCR, while the TCRdb copy is restricted to in-frame clones and leaves out a portion. The sample has tens of thousands of clones, 80% to 95% seen once; the top ten hold 5.5% to 7%. Trimming at V came to 5 bases and at J to 6 bases, leaving 10 bases not matched to a gene. CDR3 length equals 14 residues. The germline gives CDR1 SGHVS, CDR2 FNYEAQ. The TCR comes from a girl under 10 years old with tuberous sclerosis and intractable seizures. This chain uses TRBV7-6 with TRBJ2-7, with 7 bases identical to TRBD2. This specimen consisted of peripheral blood, obtained at surgery. CDR3: CASSPPTSSLEQYF. CDR3 sequence (DNA): TGTGCCAGCAGCCCGCCGACTAGCTCCCTCGAGCAGTACTTC.